The 9 T cell receptor beta chains presented below share a single source sample, sequenced in a study of Graves' ophthalmopathy and Graves' hyperthyroidism. Beta-chain TCR CDR3 regions were amplified from RNA transcripts. RT-PCR was first run with HTBI primers, then multiplex PCR in a second round. In TCRdb, the multiplex PCR reads were re-called with MiXCR into one record per CDR3 protein. The data hold some 380,000 distinct CDR3 sequences, with 15% observed a single time. The sequencing sample was made of peripheral blood. Receptor source: a woman younger than 30 with stable Graves' hyperthyroidism.

This clonotype was detected ten times or more. This chain connects TRBV19 to TRBJ2-2; D is uncertain. The CDR3 totals 14 residues. Trimming left V 8 bases short and J 0 bases short, with 10 bases between. Germline CDR1 reads LNHDA; CDR2 reads SQIVND (reference sequence). In DNA form, the CDR3 reads TGTGCCAGTTCCTGGGCCACGAACACCGGGGAGCTGTTTTTT. It translates to CASSWATNTGELFF.

The rearrangement links TRBV18 to TRBJ1-5; D gene ambiguous. Looked up from germline, CDR1 is KGHSH and CDR2 is LQKENI. V dropped 3 bases and J dropped 10 bases, with 10 bases sitting between them. The CDR3 contains 12 residues. The CDR3 loop reads CASSPSGNPQHF. The CDR3 DNA reads as TGTGCCAGCTCACCCTCGGGTAATCCCCAGCATTTT.

This clonotype has a handful of counts. An end of the junction does not agree with germline; a read error may underlie this. The V and J genes are TRBV15 and TRBJ2-5; perhaps D is TRBD1 or TRBD2 (6 bases each). Looked up from germline, CDR1 is LNHNV and CDR2 is YYDKDF (reference sequence). The CDR3 spans 15 residues. The CDR3 nucleotides read TGTGCCACCAGCAGGGGGTGGGGGGCCGGAGAGGCCCAGTACTTC. It codes for CATSRGWGAGEAQYF.

This clonotype came up many times. A read error may produce the germline difference seen at one junction end. The CDR3 region has the DNA TGTGTCAGCAGTTTCCTTCCGTGGACGGGAGGCTACACCTTC. As protein: CVSSFLPWTGGYTF. The V and J genes are TRBV28 and TRBJ1-2; D ambiguous. The CDR3 is made up of 14 amino acids. Germline V CDR1 and CDR2: MDHEN, SYDVKM.

This clonotype was found many times. V and J are TRBV5-5 and TRBJ2-7, with D perhaps given as TRBD1 or TRBD2 (5 bases each). This CDR3 is built from 15 residues. The V end was cut by 4 bases, the J end by 4 bases, with 18 bases between. Germline CDR1 SGHKS, CDR2 YYEKEE (reference sequence). CDR3 sequence reads: CASSLWGGEGYEQYF. The CDR3 DNA reads as TGTGCCAGCAGCCTCTGGGGCGGTGAGGGGTACGAGCAGTACTTC. The entire variable domain, with the rest obtained from reference TRBV5-5 and TRBJ2-7, is as follows: DAGVTQSPTHLIKTRGQQVTLRCSPISGHKSVSWYQQVLGQGPQFIFQYYEKEERGRGNFPDRFSARQFPNYSSELNVNALLLGDSALYLCASSLWGGEGYEQYFGPGTRLTVT.

CDR3 loop: CASSLSPPGGDVSYGYTF. CDR3 nucleotides: TGTGCCAGCAGCTTAAGTCCCCCAGGTGGGGATGTGTCCTATGGCTACACCTTC. The chain joins TRBV11-2 to TRBJ1-2; D not certain. V lost 2 bases, J lost 4 bases, and 23 bases lay in between. CDR3 size: 18 residues. Germline V gene sequence: CDR1 SGHAT, CDR2 FQNNGV.

This clonotype was seen a handful of times. This rearrangement joins TRBV29-1 to TRBJ2-7, with a tentative D call TRBD2 (6 bases). Germline V gene lookup returns CDR1 SQVTM and CDR2 ANQGSEA. The CDR3 has 13 amino acids. V was clipped by 3 bases and J by 5 bases, with 14 bases between them. The DNA for the CDR3 is TGCAGCGTTGAGACTAGATCAGGAGACGAGCAGTACTTC. Its translation: CSVETRSGDEQYF.

This clonotype was seen ten or more times. One end of the junction does not line up with germline, which may come from a read error. The rearrangement uses TRBV7-2 and TRBJ2-7; TRBD1 agrees at 7 bases. Germline CDR1 is SGHTA and CDR2 is FQGNSA. The length of the CDR3 is 13 residues. The CDR3 DNA follows: TGTGCCAGCAGCCACCGGGACAGCCCTTTAAAAAACTTC. Translation gives CASSHRDSPLKNF.

This clonotype was observed many times. The J gene is TRBJ2-7, the V gene TRBV6-2 or TRBV6-3; tentative D call: TRBD2 (6 bases). V lost 2 bases and J 5 bases, leaving 13 bases between the germline ends. Germline CDR1 MNHEY, CDR2 SVGEGT. The CDR3 is made up of 14 amino acids. The CDR3 nucleotides are TGTGCCAGCAGTTACGTACTAGCAGGGCACGAGCAGTACTTC. As protein: CASSYVLAGHEQYF.